A selection of T cell receptor beta chains follows, all from one sample in a study of cytomegalovirus exposure and HLA in healthy donors. The assay was immunoSEQ multiplex PCR, and TCRdb's table has in-frame clones only and misses some. The table counts about 48,000 clones; about 6% lies in the top ten. The sequenced material came from PBMCs. These TCRs come from a male donor in good health and CMV-seropositive. CDR3s include the opening cysteine and the closing phenylalanine or tryptophan. A D gene is named only where the DNA matches it firmly. Where a row states a size, it is once, few, many or the class of an expanded clone; other rows omit it.

v_call	clone_size	j_call	d_call	cdr3_nt	cdr3_aa
TRBV30	NA	TRBJ1-6	TRBD1	TGTGCCTGGAGTCTTTCGGGGACAGGGAATTCACCCCTCCACTTT	CAWSLSGTGNSPLHF
TRBV9	NA	TRBJ2-1	TRBD2	TGTGCCAGCAGCGTAGGCGGGGGGAATTCCTACAATGAGCAGTTCTTC	CASSVGGGNSYNEQFF
TRBV10-3	NA	TRBJ2-7	NA	TGTGCCATCAGCCCGACTAGTTTCTACGAGCAGTACTTC	CAISPTSFYEQYF
TRBV6-5	NA	TRBJ2-5	TRBD2	TGTGCCAGCAGTCCCCTGACTAGCGGGGTGGAGACCCAGTACTTC	CASSPLTSGVETQYF
TRBV12-5	NA	TRBJ1-1	NA	TGTGCTAGTGGTCCGAGGTTAGGCACTGAAGCTTTCTTT	CASGPRLGTEAFF
TRBV7-3	NA	TRBJ2-3	NA	TGTGCCAGCAGCTCCAGGGATACGCAGTATTTT	CASSSRDTQYF
TRBV7-8	NA	TRBJ2-1	TRBD2	TGTGCCAGCAGCTTAGGGACTAGCGGTAACAATGAGCAGTTCTTC	CASSLGTSGNNEQFF
TRBV9	NA	TRBJ1-3	NA	TGTGCCAGCAGCCTCAACCCCGCGGACTCTGGAAACACCATATATTTT	CASSLNPADSGNTIYF
TRBV20-1	NA	TRBJ2-7	NA	TGCAGTGCGCCCACACGCTACGAGCAGTACTTC	CSAPTRYEQYF
TRBV7-6	NA	TRBJ2-7	TRBD2	TGTGCCAGCAGTATAGCGGGGAACTACGAGCAGTACTTC	CASSIAGNYEQYF
TRBV5-1	NA	TRBJ2-3	NA	TGCGCCAGCAGCAGACCGACAGTTCGAAACACAGATACGCAGTATTTT	CASSRPTVRNTDTQYF
TRBV28	NA	TRBJ2-3	NA	TGTGCCAGCAGCAGAGGGCTCACCCGGTATTCAGATACGCAGTATTTT	CASSRGLTRYSDTQYF
TRBV7-9	NA	TRBJ1-1	TRBD1	TGTGCCAGCAGTCGCGCCGCGACCCGGGACAGGGGATCGGCTTTCTTT	CASSRAATRDRGSAFF
TRBV10-3	NA	TRBJ2-3	TRBD2	TGTGCCATCAGTGAGCTAGCGGGGAAAGAAGGAGCTAGCACAGATACGCAGTATTTT	CAISELAGKEGASTDTQYF
TRBV19	NA	TRBJ2-7	NA	TGTGCCAGTGCACCAGACAGGTCATACGAGCAGTACTTC	CASAPDRSYEQYF
TRBV30	NA	TRBJ1-6	NA	TGTGCCTGCGGCAGGGAGGTGAGCTCCTATAATTCACCCCTCCACTTT	CACGREVSSYNSPLHF
TRBV28	NA	TRBJ2-4	TRBD1	TGTGCCAGCAGTTTCAACTCAGGACAGGCGGACAAAAACATTCAGTACTTC	CASSFNSGQADKNIQYF
TRBV9	NA	TRBJ1-2	NA	TGTGCCAGCAGCGTAGAGGTTTGGGTACCGACAGCAAAAAACTATGGCTACACCTTC	CASSVEVWVPTAKNYGYTF
TRBV5-7	NA	TRBJ2-2	TRBD1	TGTGCCAGCAGCTTCGGGACAGGGTGGTCGAACACCGGGGAGCTGTTTTTT	CASSFGTGWSNTGELFF
TRBV11-2	NA	TRBJ1-5	NA	TGTGCCAGCAGCCCCCATCCGCATTTT	CASSPHPHF
TRBV27	NA	TRBJ2-2	NA	TGTGCCAGCAGTTTACCCCCCCTATTCTCACAGCCGAACACCGGGGAGCTGTTTTTT	CASSLPPLFSQPNTGELFF
TRBV13	NA	TRBJ1-1	TRBD1	TGTGCCAGCAGCTTAGTCGGGACAGGGGTAGGGACTGAAGCTTTCTTT	CASSLVGTGVGTEAFF
TRBV18	NA	TRBJ2-5	TRBD1	TGTGCCAGCTCATCTACTGCCGGGACAGAAGAGACCCAGTACTTC	CASSSTAGTEETQYF
TRBV20-1	NA	TRBJ1-1	NA	TGCAGTGCTGCCCCCAACAGGGAAGCTTTCTTT	CSAAPNREAFF
TRBV7-9	NA	TRBJ2-3	TRBD2	TGTGCCAGCAGCTTTAGCGGGGGGGCAGGGACAGATACGCAGTATTTT	CASSFSGGAGTDTQYF
TRBV18	NA	TRBJ2-7	NA	TGTGCCAGCTCACCTAATCTAGATCCCTCCTACGAGCAGTACTTC	CASSPNLDPSYEQYF
TRBV19	NA	TRBJ2-7	TRBD1	TGTGCCAGTAGCGGGACAGTAAACTACGAGCAGTACTTC	CASSGTVNYEQYF
TRBV25-1	NA	TRBJ2-2	NA	TGTGCCAGCAGTGAAATCATTTCGACAGACGGGGAGCTGTTTTTT	CASSEIISTDGELFF
TRBV14	NA	TRBJ2-1	TRBD2	TGTGCCAGCAGCCAATTGGGACTAGCGCCGGAGCAGTTCTTC	CASSQLGLAPEQFF
TRBV6-5	NA	TRBJ2-3	NA	TGTGCCAGCAGTTTAACCCCGCCCAGTTCCAGGTATACGCAGTATTTT	CASSLTPPSSRYTQYF
TRBV5-6	NA	TRBJ2-5	TRBD2	TGTGCCAGCAGCCCTTGGGGAGCGGGGGTAACAGAGACCCAGTACTTC	CASSPWGAGVTETQYF
TRBV6-1	NA	TRBJ1-1	NA	TGTGCCAGCACTCCCGTGGGGGGGTGGACTGAAGCTTTCTTT	CASTPVGGWTEAFF
TRBV5-4	NA	TRBJ2-1	NA	TGTGCCAGCAGCCAGTGGGGGCTCGAGCAGTTCTTC	CASSQWGLEQFF
TRBV7-2	NA	TRBJ1-2	TRBD1	TGTGCCAGCAGCTCGACACCGGGACAGGGGGCTGGCTACACCTTC	CASSSTPGQGAGYTF
TRBV2	NA	TRBJ2-3	NA	TGTGCCAGCAGTGTCCGACAGGGAGGAACAGATACGCAGTATTTT	CASSVRQGGTDTQYF
TRBV6-1	NA	TRBJ2-7	NA	TGTGCCACCATGGGGGCCCTCGAGCAGTACTTC	CATMGALEQYF
TRBV7-2	NA	TRBJ2-2	TRBD2	TGTGCCAGCAGCCCCCAAGCGGGGGCGAACACCGGGGAGCTGTTTTTT	CASSPQAGANTGELFF
TRBV4-3	NA	TRBJ2-2	NA	TGCGCCAGCAGCCAAGAACTTTTGGTCGGGGAGCTGTTTTTT	CASSQELLVGELFF
TRBV14	NA	TRBJ2-1	TRBD2	TGTGCCAGCAGCCAACCCCTGATGACTAGCTTTTCGTACAATGAGCAGTTCTTC	CASSQPLMTSFSYNEQFF
TRBV5-6	NA	TRBJ2-5	TRBD1	TGTGCCAGCAGCTCCCGGGACAGCTACGTGGCGCAGTACTTC	CASSSRDSYVAQYF
TRBV5-6	NA	TRBJ1-2	NA	TGTGCCAGCAGTTACGAACGGGGCTACACCTTC	CASSYERGYTF
TRBV19	NA	TRBJ2-7	TRBD1	TGTGCCAGTAGTGCGCCGGGACAGGGAGCGTACGAGCAGTACTTC	CASSAPGQGAYEQYF
TRBV19	NA	TRBJ1-1	NA	TGTGCCAGTAGTTTCTTAATCCAGGGTGCTGAAGCTTTCTTT	CASSFLIQGAEAFF
TRBV5-1	NA	TRBJ2-7	TRBD1	TGCGCCAGCAGCTTTATGGGACAGGGCTACGAGCAGTACTTC	CASSFMGQGYEQYF
TRBV6-6	NA	TRBJ1-5	NA	TGTGCCAGCACTACTCACCTAACGACAGCCCAGCCCCAGCATTTT	CASTTHLTTAQPQHF
TRBV19	NA	TRBJ2-1	NA	TGTGCCAGTAGTGTACGGACTTACTACAATGAGCAGTTCTTC	CASSVRTYYNEQFF
TRBV6-5	medium-sized	TRBJ2-3	NA	TGTGCCAGCAGTTTTAGTGGTTCAGATACGCAGTATTTT	CASSFSGSDTQYF
TRBV13	NA	TRBJ1-1	NA	TGTGCCAGCAGCTTGAGAGGTCCCTACACTGAAGCTTTCTTT	CASSLRGPYTEAFF
TRBV2	NA	TRBJ1-1	TRBD1	TGTGCCAGCAGTGAAGATATAGGGGGCGGGGACACTGAAGCTTTCTTT	CASSEDIGGGDTEAFF
TRBV11-2	NA	TRBJ1-5	TRBD1	TGTGCCAGCAGCCGGGACAGAAATCAGCCCCAGCATTTT	CASSRDRNQPQHF
TRBV5-4	NA	TRBJ1-1	TRBD1	TGTGCCAGCAGCACGGGACAGGGCTACACTGAAGCTTTCTTT	CASSTGQGYTEAFF
TRBV2	NA	TRBJ1-1	NA	TGTGCCAGGGGGGGGAACACTGAAGCTTTCTTT	CARGGNTEAFF
TRBV7-2	NA	TRBJ1-4	TRBD1	TGTGCCAGCAGCAGGGGACAGGGTTCTAATGAAAAACTGTTTTTT	CASSRGQGSNEKLFF
TRBV5-1	NA	TRBJ2-7	NA	TGCGCCAGCAGCTTGTACAGAGGGTCCTACGAGCAGTACTTC	CASSLYRGSYEQYF
TRBV30	NA	TRBJ2-3	TRBD2	TGTGCCTGGGAGGGGAGCGGGGGCAGGGTAGATACGCAGTATTTT	CAWEGSGGRVDTQYF
TRBV5-6	NA	TRBJ2-7	NA	TGTGCCAGCAGCCGGGGACACGATAGCTACGAGCAGTACTTC	CASSRGHDSYEQYF
TRBV6-1	NA	TRBJ1-1	NA	TGTGCCAGCACGAGGGCAGGGAACACTGAAGCTTTCTTT	CASTRAGNTEAFF